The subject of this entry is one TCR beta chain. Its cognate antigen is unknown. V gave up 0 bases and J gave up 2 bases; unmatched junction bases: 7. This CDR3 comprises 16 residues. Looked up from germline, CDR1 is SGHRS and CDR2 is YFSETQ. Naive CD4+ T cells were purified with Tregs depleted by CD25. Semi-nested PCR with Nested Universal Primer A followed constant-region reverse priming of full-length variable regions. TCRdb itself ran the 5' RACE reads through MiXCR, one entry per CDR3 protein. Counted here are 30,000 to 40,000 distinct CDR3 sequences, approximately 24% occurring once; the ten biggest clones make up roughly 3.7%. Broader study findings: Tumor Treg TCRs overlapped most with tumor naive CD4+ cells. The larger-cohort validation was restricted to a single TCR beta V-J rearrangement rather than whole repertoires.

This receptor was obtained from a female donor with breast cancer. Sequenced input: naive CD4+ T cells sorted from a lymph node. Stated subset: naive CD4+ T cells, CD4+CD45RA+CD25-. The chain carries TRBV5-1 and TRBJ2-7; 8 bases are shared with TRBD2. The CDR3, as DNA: TGCGCCAGCAGCTTGGCACCGGGACTAGGCGCCTACGAGCAGTACTTC. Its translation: CASSLAPGLGAYEQYF.